The rows below give T cell receptor beta chains drawn from one sample of a study of T cell responses to AZD1222 COVID-19 vaccine. The data were produced by immunoSEQ multiplex PCR, yet TCRdb's version contains in-frame clones alone and is incomplete. The sample contains just over 60,000 clones, 65% to 80% of which appear only once. This specimen consisted of peripheral blood, obtained on day 0 of AZD1222 vaccination. The source is an adult in good health. The CDR3 runs from the conserved cysteine through the conserved F or W. A D gene is named only where the DNA matches it firmly. Clone size is shown for a subset of rows, as once, few, many or a class of expanded clone.

D gene | J gene | clone size | V gene | CDR3 DNA | CDR3 protein
NA | TRBJ1-1 | NA | TRBV3-1/TRBV3-2 | TGTGCCAGCAGCCCGGGACATCAGACGGCTTTCTTT | CASSPGHQTAFF
NA | TRBJ2-2 | NA | TRBV6-6 | TGTGCCAGCAGTTACTCGAGGGGGAACACCGGGGAGCTGTTTTTT | CASSYSRGNTGELFF
NA | TRBJ2-3 | once | TRBV21-1 | TGTGCCAGCAGCACGACTAGCGGCCTTGGCCCCACAGATACGCAGTATTTT | CASSTTSGLGPTDTQYF
NA | TRBJ1-2 | NA | TRBV7-8 | TGTGCCAGCAGCTTAATGGGGAGCAACTATGGCTACACCTTC | CASSLMGSNYGYTF
TRBD1 | TRBJ1-2 | NA | TRBV7-8 | TGTGCCAGCAGCCGGACAGGCTCTGGCGGCTACACCTTC | CASSRTGSGGYTF
NA | TRBJ1-1 | NA | TRBV21-1 | TGTGCCAGCAGCACCCCTAAGTGGGCAGGAATGAACACTGAAGCTTTCTTT | CASSTPKWAGMNTEAFF
TRBD2 | TRBJ2-2 | medium-sized | TRBV5-4 | TGTGCCAGCAGCTCCATACTAGCGGGGGGCAACCCCGGGGAGCTGTTTTTT | CASSSILAGGNPGELFF
NA | TRBJ2-2 | few | TRBV29-1 | TGCAGCGGATCAGGTTCCACCGGGGAGCTGTTTTTT | CSGSGSTGELFF
NA | TRBJ2-7 | once | TRBV11-2 | TGTGCCAGCAGCTTAGTGGCTCAGCTCGAGCAGTACTTC | CASSLVAQLEQYF
NA | TRBJ1-5 | once | TRBV6-2/TRBV6-3 | TGTGCCAGCAGTCCCTCCTGGGGTCAGTATAGCAATCAGCCCCAGCATTTT | CASSPSWGQYSNQPQHF
NA | TRBJ2-1 | NA | TRBV5-1 | TGCGCCAGCGGGACAAGGGGCAATGAGCAGTTCTTC | CASGTRGNEQFF
NA | TRBJ2-1 | NA | TRBV14 | TGTGCCAGCAACACCCGGGACTTTGAGCAGTTCTTC | CASNTRDFEQFF
NA | TRBJ1-2 | few | TRBV7-8 | TGTGCCAGCAGCTTAGCACAGAATGGCTACACCTTC | CASSLAQNGYTF
TRBD1 | TRBJ2-7 | NA | TRBV7-9 | TGTGCCAGCAGCTTAGCCCGGACAGGGAAAACCTACGAGCAGTACTTC | CASSLARTGKTYEQYF
NA | TRBJ2-7 | NA | TRBV28 | TGTGCCAGCAGGCCCGAGTGGGCCTCCTACGAGCAGTACTTC | CASRPEWASYEQYF
NA | TRBJ1-4 | NA | TRBV12-5 | TGTGCTAGTGGTTCTCCCGACAGTCAAGACACAACTAATGAAAAACTGTTTTTT | CASGSPDSQDTTNEKLFF
NA | TRBJ2-5 | NA | TRBV7-3 | TGTGCCAGCAGCTCGAGTTTTAAAGAGACCCAGTACTTC | CASSSSFKETQYF
NA | TRBJ1-1 | NA | TRBV7-8 | TGTGCCAGCAGCTTAGATTTTGGACCACAGGGTGGGAACACTGAAGCTTTCTTT | CASSLDFGPQGGNTEAFF
TRBD1 | TRBJ1-5 | NA | TRBV7-8 | TGTGCCAGCAGCTTATCTACAGGGGTCAATCAGCCCCAGCATTTT | CASSLSTGVNQPQHF
NA | TRBJ2-5 | few | TRBV9 | TGTGCCAGCAGTCCCAGACCCCGCCAAGAGACCCAGTACTTC | CASSPRPRQETQYF
NA | TRBJ2-7 | NA | TRBV6-1 | TGTGCCAGCAGTGAATTCTCAGGTTGGAACGAGCAGTACTTC | CASSEFSGWNEQYF
NA | TRBJ1-5 | NA | TRBV2 | TGTGCCAGCAGGGGCCAAGCCGATAGCAATCAGCCCCAGCATTTT | CASRGQADSNQPQHF
TRBD1 | TRBJ1-2 | NA | TRBV6-5 | TGTGCCAGCAGTTATCGTGGGACAGGGGGTAACTATGGCTACACCTTC | CASSYRGTGGNYGYTF
NA | TRBJ1-2 | NA | TRBV6-2/TRBV6-3 | TGTGCCAGCAGTGCCGACCTCTATGGCTACACCTTC | CASSADLYGYTF
NA | TRBJ1-6 | NA | TRBV15 | TGTGCCACCAGCAGGACTAGCCTCGATAATTCACCCCTCCACTTT | CATSRTSLDNSPLHF
NA | TRBJ2-1 | once | TRBV7-9 | TGTGCCAGCAGCTTAGCGGGGGTTGAGCAGTTCTTC | CASSLAGVEQFF
NA | TRBJ2-5 | NA | TRBV5-5 | TGTGCCAGCAGCTTGGCCAGTAAAGAGACCCAGTACTTC | CASSLASKETQYF
NA | TRBJ1-1 | few | TRBV4-3 | TGCGCCAGCAGCCAAGAGGCAGGGACCAGTGCAACTGAAGCTTTCTTT | CASSQEAGTSATEAFF
NA | TRBJ1-4 | NA | TRBV6-6 | TGTGCCAGCACAGACGTACAGGGCGAAAAACTGTTTTTT | CASTDVQGEKLFF
NA | TRBJ1-2 | NA | TRBV14 | TGTGCCAGCAGCCCGGGACAAAACTTCTATGGCTACACCTTC | CASSPGQNFYGYTF
NA | TRBJ2-2 | NA | TRBV30 | TGTGCCTGGAGTGCCTTTATACAGGCCGGGGAGCTGTTTTTT | CAWSAFIQAGELFF
NA | TRBJ2-3 | once | TRBV12-3/TRBV12-4 | TGTGCCAGCAGCCAAACTGGACCCGGAGGGCAGTATTTT | CASSQTGPGGQYF
TRBD1 | TRBJ1-4 | NA | TRBV4-3 | TGCGCCAGCAGCCAAGAGGGGTTCGGACAGGACAATGAAAAACTGTTTTTT | CASSQEGFGQDNEKLFF
TRBD1 | TRBJ1-3 | NA | TRBV28 | TGTGCCAGCACCTTGACAGGGGTCGGAAACACCATATATTTT | CASTLTGVGNTIYF
NA | TRBJ2-1 | NA | TRBV19 | TGTGCCAGTAGTGGAACACGGGAGCAGTTCTTC | CASSGTREQFF
NA | TRBJ2-7 | NA | TRBV19 | TGTGCCAGTAGTTTAGCCGGGGAATCCTACGAGCAGTACTTC | CASSLAGESYEQYF
NA | TRBJ2-7 | NA | TRBV24-1 | TGTGCCACCCAATGGGGGGACGAGCAGTACTTC | CATQWGDEQYF
NA | TRBJ1-4 | NA | TRBV12-3/TRBV12-4 | TGTGCCAGCAGGGGCGTGGGGGAACTGTTTTTT | CASRGVGELFF
NA | TRBJ1-2 | NA | TRBV12-3/TRBV12-4 | TGTGCCAGCAGTTTGCGTTGGGGGTATGGCTACACCTTC | CASSLRWGYGYTF
NA | TRBJ2-5 | NA | TRBV7-2 | TGTGCCAGCAGCTTCGTAGTTCAGCGACAAGAGACCCAGTACTTC | CASSFVVQRQETQYF
TRBD2 | TRBJ2-1 | few | TRBV19 | TGTGCCAGTAGTATAGGGACTAGCGGGTTGGATGAGCAGTTCTTC | CASSIGTSGLDEQFF
NA | TRBJ2-3 | NA | TRBV12-3/TRBV12-4 | TGTGCCAGCAGTTTGAAGGGGGCAGATACGCAGTATTTT | CASSLKGADTQYF
NA | TRBJ1-4 | NA | TRBV11-3 | TGTGCCAGCAGCTTAGATATAGCCACAACTAATGAAAAACTGTTTTTT | CASSLDIATTNEKLFF
TRBD2 | TRBJ2-5 | NA | TRBV27 | TGTGCCAGCAGACGACTAGCGGGGGGACCACAAGAGACCCAGTACTTC | CASRRLAGGPQETQYF
NA | TRBJ1-5 | NA | TRBV2 | TGTGCCAGCGGAGGCCAGGCTAGCAATCAGCCCCAGCATTTT | CASGGQASNQPQHF
NA | TRBJ2-7 | NA | TRBV3-1/TRBV3-2 | TGTGCCAGCAGCCAAGATTACCCCGGCGCGGGGCCCTACGAGCAGTACTTC | CASSQDYPGAGPYEQYF
TRBD1 | TRBJ2-1 | NA | TRBV7-2 | TGTGCCAGCAGCCAGGACAGGGGGAGGAATGAGCAGTTCTTC | CASSQDRGRNEQFF
NA | TRBJ2-3 | NA | TRBV27 | TGTGCCAGCAGTTTGGGCGAGGCAGATACGCAGTATTTT | CASSLGEADTQYF
TRBD1 | TRBJ2-7 | NA | TRBV5-5 | TGTGCCAGCAGCTTTGTCGGGACAGGGGACCACGAGCAGTACTTC | CASSFVGTGDHEQYF
NA | TRBJ1-3 | NA | TRBV11-2 | TGTGCCAGCAGCTTAAGCCCCGCCGGAAGGGCGCGAGGAAACACCATATATTTT | CASSLSPAGRARGNTIYF
TRBD1 | TRBJ1-2 | NA | TRBV5-6 | TGTGCCAGCAGCTTTAACAGGGGTTTAACTGGCTACACCTTC | CASSFNRGLTGYTF
NA | TRBJ1-3 | NA | TRBV10-3 | TGTGCCATCTCCGACGCAGAGTACTCTGGAAACACCATATATTTT | CAISDAEYSGNTIYF
TRBD1 | TRBJ1-1 | once | TRBV6-6 | TGTGCCAGCAGGCAAGGGACAGGGCGGAACACTGAAGCTTTCTTT | CASRQGTGRNTEAFF
NA | TRBJ1-5 | NA | TRBV15 | TGTGCCACCAGCAGAGCTGGGGGGTTAGAGTCGGATAGCAATCAGCCCCAGCATTTT | CATSRAGGLESDSNQPQHF
NA | TRBJ2-1 | few | TRBV18 | TGTGCCAGCTCACCACCGTCGGAGGAAAGCTCCTACAATGAGCAGTTCTTC | CASSPPSEESSYNEQFF
TRBD1 | TRBJ1-5 | NA | TRBV2 | TGTGCCAGCAGGGGACAGGCTGACAATCAGCCCCAGCATTTT | CASRGQADNQPQHF
NA | TRBJ2-2 | NA | TRBV7-9 | TGTGCCAGCAGCTTACTGGCACAAAACGGGGAGCTGTTTTTT | CASSLLAQNGELFF
NA | TRBJ1-2 | NA | TRBV7-9 | TGTGCCAGCACGATACAGGGAACTAATGGCTACACCTTC | CASTIQGTNGYTF
NA | TRBJ1-5 | few | TRBV3-1/TRBV3-2 | TGTGCCAGCAGCCAAGATGGGGAGCCCCAGCATTTT | CASSQDGEPQHF